The clone carrying this TCR beta chain was found a few times. Its target is unknown. Unmatched junction bases numbered 5, after V lost 6 bases and J lost 2 bases. CDR3 length: 15 residues. In germline, CDR1 is MDHEN, CDR2 SYDVKM. The data are from a study of cytomegalovirus exposure and HLA in healthy donors. General study points: While the bulk of TCR sequences proved rare, some public TCRs turned up in many donors. A list of approximately 160 TCR beta chains associated with cytomegalovirus was given.

Clones were sequenced by immunoSEQ multiplex PCR, and TCRdb holds only the in-frame ones, with some missing. The repertoire has around 240,000 clones, nearly 90% of them found once; the top ten carry about 0.36%. The clonotype was recovered from a woman younger than 35 in good health and CMV-seronegative. Sample: PBMCs. The chain employs TRBV28 and TRBJ2-7; 12 positions match TRBD1. As DNA, the CDR3 is TGTGCCAGCAGGCGGGACAGGGGGCCCACCTACGAGCAGTACGTC. It translates to CASRRDRGPTYEQYV.